The 9 T cell receptor beta chains given below trace back to one sample, sequenced in a study of cytomegalovirus exposure and HLA in healthy donors. A multiplex PCR was run with 60 Vbeta primers and 13 Jbeta primers. TCRdb's copy holds only in-frame clones and misses some; the assay was immunoSEQ multiplex PCR. This table holds approximately 72,000 clones, roughly 86% found once. The specimen was PBMCs. All receptors derive from a man in his late teens or twenties in good health and CMV-seronegative.

The rearrangement uses TRBV2 and TRBJ2-1; D ambiguous. The germline V gene has CDR1 SNHLY and CDR2 FYNNEI. The CDR3 has 16 residues. Trimming pared 3 bases from V and 0 bases from J, leaving 12 bases between. The CDR3 loop reads CASSDARKSSYNEQFF. In DNA form, the CDR3 reads TGTGCCAGCAGTGACGCGCGGAAGAGCTCCTACAATGAGCAGTTCTTC.

This chain joins TRBV30 and TRBJ2-5, with TRBD2 identical over 13 bases. Germline CDR1 and CDR2: GTSNPN and SVGIG (reference sequence). The CDR3 spans 15 residues. The V segment lost 4 bases and the J segment 5 bases; nucleotides outside the gene matches: 7. Here the CDR3 DNA reads TGTGCCTGGACAACTAGCGGGAGGGCTAGGGAGACCCAGTACTTC. It encodes CAWTTSGRARETQYF.

Concerning this clone itself: The junction does not match germline at one end; this may be a read error. The CDR3 coding sequence is TGTGCTAGCAGCCCAGGACAGGGTTACGAGCAGTACTTC. Its translation is CASSPGQGYEQYF. V is TRBV7-7 and J is TRBJ2-7; 8 bases map to TRBD1. CDR1 SSHAT and CDR2 FNYEAQ come from the germline V gene (reference sequence). The CDR3 extends over 13 amino acids.

The chain is built from TRBV30 and TRBJ2-2, with 13 bases fitting TRBD2. This CDR3 contains 19 residues. Germline V gene sequence: CDR1 GTSNPN, CDR2 SVGIG (reference sequence). V dropped 5 bases and J dropped 0; count of bases not matched to a gene: 12. The CDR3 coding sequence is TGTGCCTGGGATCCGGCGAGGACTAGCGGGGGCGCGAACACCGGGGAGCTGTTTTTT. Translated: CAWDPARTSGGANTGELFF.

In this sample, this clone turned up a few times. This sequence joins TRBV6-5 and TRBJ2-7; D is possibly TRBD1 (6 bases). The germline CDR1 and CDR2 sequences are MNHEY and SVGAGI. There are 14 residues in the CDR3. V was shortened by 0 bases and J by 0 bases, with 6 bases between the two germline ends. The CDR3 is CASSYSDSSYEQYF. DNA of the CDR3: TGTGCCAGCAGTTACTCGGACAGCTCCTACGAGCAGTACTTC.

The rearrangement uses TRBV19 and TRBJ2-1; TRBD2 might be the D (6 bases). Looked up from germline, CDR1 is LNHDA and CDR2 is SQIVND (reference sequence). CDR3 length equals 15 residues. The V gene lost 6 bases and the J gene lost 0 bases, with 12 bases spanning the gap. In DNA form, the CDR3 reads TGTGCCAGTAGCCCTGCGGGGTTCTCCTACAATGAGCAGTTCTTC. Translation: CASSPAGFSYNEQFF.

The chain uses TRBV19 and TRBJ1-1; D remains unclear. CDR1 and CDR2 (germline): LNHDA, SQIVND (reference sequence). Trimming removed 3 bases from V and 1 base from J, with 12 bases in between. The length of the CDR3 is 15 residues. The CDR3 loop is CASSIVFRGNTEAFF. The DNA of the CDR3 is TGTGCCAGTAGTATCGTCTTCAGAGGGAACACTGAAGCTTTCTTT.

This clone was seen a handful of times. The rearrangement joins TRBV13 to TRBJ1-4, with TRBD1 identical over 8 bases. Germline CDR1 reads PRHDT; CDR2 reads FYEKMQ (reference sequence). The CDR3 is 15 residues long. V trimming: 8 bases; J trimming: 4 bases; junction bases outside the gene matches: 9. CDR3 nucleotides: TGTGCCAGCGGCCACAGGGGGGGAATTAATGAAAAACTGTTTTTT. Translation gives CASGHRGGINEKLFF.

The chain recombines TRBV11-3 with TRBJ2-1; TRBD2 matches at 14 bases. V trimming: 4 bases; J trimming: 7 bases; junction bases outside the gene matches: 6. CDR1 and CDR2 (germline): SGHNT, YENEEA. This CDR3 has 16 residues. Here the CDR3 DNA reads TGTGCCAGCAGCTCCCCCGGGACTAGCGGGAGTAATGAGCAGTTCTTC. Translated, it gives CASSSPGTSGSNEQFF.